This T cell receptor beta chain was sequenced for a study of Tregs in tolerant kidney transplant recipients. Comments on this clone: The antigen remains unidentified. The sample has other DNA sequences that encode this CDR3 too.

Assay: immunoSEQ multiplex PCR; the TCRdb copy retains only in-frame clones and omits some. The table includes 85,000 to 100,000 clones, approximately 94% detected once. Study-wide points: Findings come from small patient numbers and require larger validation. Nucleotide sequences could not be compared across some patients' samples due to primer changes.

Unstimulated Tregs (CD4+CD25+CD127-) and CD4+CD25- non-Tregs were sorted from PBMCs. Sequences were derived from CD4+ T cells from blood, sampled before the transplant. This TCR was sampled from a human donor who received a combined kidney and bone marrow transplant.

The DNA of the CDR3 is TGTGCCAGCAGCCGAGCACGGACAGGGGTGTACAATTCACCCCTCCACTTT. Its translation: CASSRARTGVYNSPLHF. V is TRBV4-2 and J is TRBJ1-6; TRBD1 matches at 9 bases. The CDR3 runs 17 residues. CDR1 is LGHNA and CDR2 is YNFKEQ in the germline V gene. V dropped 4 bases and J dropped 7; count of bases not matched to a gene: 11.